This passage covers 18 T cell receptor beta chains from one sample sequenced in a study of beta chain features in type 1 diabetes listed by TCRdb under 2018. The protocol used for the library was the immunoSEQ multiplex PCR assay. The entire isolated RNA was reverse transcribed using the High Capacity cDNA Reverse Transcription Kit, and thus expressed TCRB transcripts were sequenced. TCRdb limited this immuneACCESS table to in-frame rearrangements with V and J called. A share of clones is missing; checked studies link under half to unresolved V genes, and the rest is unexplained. Present in this sample are about 210,000 clones, about a tenth of which were seen just once. The ten largest clones take up approximately 1.4% of the sample. The sample comprised central memory CD4+ T cells from blood. These receptors were collected from a man younger than 35 in good health.

Only a few counts were recorded for this clone. Other DNA sequences within the sample encode an identical CDR3. The J gene is TRBJ1-1, the V gene TRBV10-3; no definite D call. CDR1 and CDR2 (germline): ENHRY, SYGVKD. With 6 bases removed from V and 8 bases from J, the gap between germline ends came to 22 bases. CDR3 length equals 15 residues. The CDR3 region has the DNA TGTGCCATCAGCGATCACGGACGGAAAGGCGCGGAAGCTTTCTTT. It translates to CAISDHGRKGAEAFF.

The V gene is TRBV30, the J gene TRBJ1-5, with D hard to call. The ends were cut back, 1 base at V and 6 bases at J, with 13 bases in the middle. The CDR3 is 14 amino acids. Germline V gene sequence: CDR1 GTSNPN, CDR2 SVGIG (reference sequence). CDR3: CAWSAIDRLQPQHF. For the CDR3, the DNA is TGTGCCTGGAGTGCAATCGATCGGCTTCAGCCCCAGCATTTT.

The chain uses TRBV11-2 and TRBJ2-7; TRBD1 is a possible D gene (6 bases). Germline V gene data show CDR1 as SGHAT and CDR2 as FQNNGV. The length of the CDR3 is 16 residues. V was trimmed by 4 bases and J by 3 bases, leaving 19 bases between them. CDR3 coding DNA: TGTGCCAGCAGCTCTGTCCGGGACACCCGGAGCTACGAGCAGTACTTC. Translating it yields CASSSVRDTRSYEQYF.

To note about this clone: Other DNA sequences in the same sample also yield this CDR3. CDR3 nucleotides: TGTGCCAGCAGTTTACGCCAGAACACTGAAGCTTTCTTT. This translates into CASSLRQNTEAFF. V and J are TRBV27 and TRBJ1-1; D unclear. This CDR3 spans 13 amino acids. CDR1 MNHEY and CDR2 SMNVEV come from the germline V gene (reference sequence). The V and J ends lost 2 bases and 1 base respectively, with 5 bases between them.

V gene TRBV6-1 combines with J gene TRBJ2-3; 7 positions match TRBD2. With 8 bases clipped from V and 0 bases from J, the junction kept 5 bases outside the gene matches. CDR3 length: 14 amino acids. The germline V gene encodes CDR1 MNHNS and CDR2 SASEGT. This CDR3 reads CASLLAVSTDTQYF. CDR3 DNA: TGTGCCAGCCTTCTAGCGGTTAGCACAGATACGCAGTATTTT.

This clone was picked up many times. V is TRBV5-4 and J is TRBJ2-7; perhaps TRBD2 as D (6 bases). In germline, CDR1 is SGHNT, CDR2 YYREEE (reference sequence). Between the trimmed V and J ends, which lost 0 bases and 4 bases, there was a span of 11 bases. The CDR3 runs 14 residues. DNA of the CDR3: TGTGCCAGCAGCTTGGGTACGCGGGAATACGAGCAGTACTTC. The encoded protein is CASSLGTREYEQYF.

This clone was detected many times. This rearrangement joins TRBV2 to TRBJ2-1; D call uncertain. The CDR3 runs to 15 residues. CDR1 SNHLY and CDR2 FYNNEI come from the germline V gene. The V gene lost 3 bases and the J gene lost 2 bases, with 11 bases spanning the gap. CDR3 nucleotides: TGTGCCAGCAGTGACGACGGGCCTGCCTACAATGAGCAGTTCTTC. It is translated as CASSDDGPAYNEQFF.

This clone was seen more than once but under ten times. The chain has TRBV6-1 and TRBJ2-6; either TRBD1 or TRBD2 may fit D (5 bases each). V lost 2 bases and J lost 0, with 11 bases in between. This CDR3 region has 17 residues. CDR1 MNHNS and CDR2 SASEGT come from the germline V gene. CDR3 amino acids: CASSEQGRISGANVLTF. CDR3 DNA: TGTGCCAGCAGTGAACAGGGACGGATCTCTGGGGCCAACGTCCTGACTTTC.

This clone has ten or more counts. The chain joins TRBV13 to TRBJ2-1; unclear D gene. Germline-derived CDR1 and CDR2 are PRHDT and FYEKMQ (reference sequence). V lost 5 bases and J lost 6, with 8 bases in between. CDR3 length: 12 residues. This CDR3 reads CASSPGFNEQFF. In DNA form, the CDR3 reads TGTGCCAGCAGCCCCGGGTTCAATGAGCAGTTCTTC.

This clone has just a few counts. V gene TRBV11-2 combines with J gene TRBJ2-2; D gene unclear. Germline CDR1 reads SGHAT; CDR2 reads FQNNGV. The V end was cut by 5 bases, the J end by 6 bases, with 10 bases between. The length of the CDR3 is 13 residues. The CDR3 bases are TGTGCCAGCAGCCCCCTTAGTTCCGGGGAGCTGTTTTTT. Its protein is CASSPLSSGELFF. Full variable domain (remainder filled in from reference TRBV11-2 and TRBJ2-2): EAGVAQSPRYKIIEKRQSVAFWCNPISGHATLYWYQQILGQGPKLLIQFQNNGVVDDSQLPKDRFSAERLKGVDSTLKIQPAKLEDSAVYLCASSPLSSGELFFGEGSRLTVL.

Comment on this clone: The same CDR3 also results from other DNA sequences found in this sample. The CDR3, as DNA: TGTGCCAGCAGCTGGGACAGAGAGACCCAGTACTTC. It specifies CASSWDRETQYF. The chain joins TRBV7-2 to TRBJ2-5, with 7 bases aligning to TRBD1. CDR3 length equals 12 residues. CDR1 is SGHTA and CDR2 is FQGNSA in the germline V gene. The V and J ends lost 4 bases and 4 bases, in that order; junction bases with no gene match: 0.

This clone was observed a few times. Different DNA sequences within this sample yield the same CDR3. V is TRBV30 and J is TRBJ2-7; 7 nucleotides agree with TRBD2. Trimming at V came to 5 bases and at J to 1 base, leaving 5 bases not matched to a gene. Germline CDR1 reads GTSNPN; CDR2 reads SVGIG (reference sequence). The CDR3 is 13 amino acids. The CDR3 protein is CAWSGGLSYEQYF. The CDR3 DNA reads TGTGCCTGGTCCGGGGGGTTGTCCTACGAGCAGTACTTC. The variable domain in full, completed from reference TRBV30 and TRBJ2-7, reads SQTIHQWPATLVQPVGSPLSLECTVEGTSNPNLYWYRQAAGRGLQLLFYSVGIGQISSEVPQNLSASRPQDRQFILSSKKLLLSDSGFYLCAWSGGLSYEQYFGPGTRLTVT.

The chain employs TRBV6-5 and TRBJ2-5; perhaps TRBD1 as D (5 bases). V was pared by 1 base and J by 1 base, with 7 bases between. This CDR3 comprises 14 residues. Germline V lookup: CDR1 MNHEY, CDR2 SVGAGI. The CDR3 DNA reads TGTGCCAGCAGTTACTGGCAGGGCCAAGAGACCCAGTACTTC. Translation: CASSYWQGQETQYF.

This clone was found a few times. The CDR3 nucleotides are TGCGCCAGCAGCTTGGACAGGGGGAATGAGCAGTTCTTC. Translation gives CASSLDRGNEQFF. The chain employs TRBV5-1 and TRBJ2-1, with 8 bases that match TRBD1. Germline V gives CDR1 SGHRS, CDR2 YFSETQ. Trimming took 0 bases from V and 7 from J; bases not matched to a gene: 0. The CDR3 is 13 residues long.

This clone turned up a few times. The chain employs TRBV7-7 and TRBJ2-5, with D hard to call. Germline loops: CDR1 SSHAT, CDR2 FNYEAQ (reference sequence). Trimming stripped 9 bases from V and 2 bases from J, with 13 bases between. The CDR3 loop spans 13 amino acids. CDR3 nucleotides: TGTGCCAGTTCATTGGAGAGACAAGAGACCCAGTACTTC. This translates into CASSLERQETQYF.

This clone showed up just a few times. The rearrangement links TRBV29-1 to TRBJ2-7, with 10 bases lining up with TRBD1. V trimming: 7 bases; J trimming: 3 bases; junction bases outside the gene matches: 6. The length of the CDR3 is 13 residues. The V gene's germline CDR1 is SQVTM and CDR2 ANQGSEA. The CDR3 DNA follows: TGCAGCGCCCAGGGGGACAGGGGCTACGAGCAGTACTTC. Translating gives CSAQGDRGYEQYF.

The rearrangement links TRBV2 to TRBJ1-4; TRBD1 matches 10 bases. Germline values: CDR1 SNHLY, CDR2 FYNNEI. This CDR3 has 13 amino acids. Trimming at V came to 7 bases and at J to 7 bases, leaving 3 bases not matched to a gene. The CDR3 sequence: CASNRDRGEKLFF. DNA of the CDR3: TGTGCCAGCAATAGGGACAGGGGTGAAAAACTGTTTTTT. Together with reference TRBV2 and TRBJ1-4, the CDR3 gives the full variable domain: EPEVTQTPSHQVTQMGQEVILRCVPISNHLYFYWYRQILGQKVEFLVSFYNNEISEKSEIFDDQFSVERPDGSNFTLKIRSTKLEDSAMYFCASNRDRGEKLFFGSGTQLSVL.

This clone turned up a few times. Other DNA sequences in the same sample also yield this CDR3. V usage is TRBV19 and J usage is TRBJ1-2; tentatively, D is TRBD1 (5 bases). Germline CDR1 and CDR2: LNHDA and SQIVND (reference sequence). The CDR3 runs to 13 residues. V gave up 6 bases and J gave up 2 bases, with 10 bases separating them. The CDR3 region is CASRRDGNYGYTF. In DNA form, the CDR3 reads TGTGCCAGTAGGCGGGACGGAAACTATGGCTACACCTTC.